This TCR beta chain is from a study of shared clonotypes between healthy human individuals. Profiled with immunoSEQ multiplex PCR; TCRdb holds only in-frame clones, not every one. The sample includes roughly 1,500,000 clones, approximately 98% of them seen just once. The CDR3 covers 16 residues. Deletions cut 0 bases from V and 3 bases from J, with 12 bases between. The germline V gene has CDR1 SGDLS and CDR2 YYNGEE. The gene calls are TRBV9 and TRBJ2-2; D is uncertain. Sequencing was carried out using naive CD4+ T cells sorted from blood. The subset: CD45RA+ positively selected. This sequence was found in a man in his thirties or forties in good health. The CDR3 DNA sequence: TGTGCCAGCAGCGTAGACCCCCCGGCATACACCGGGGAGCTGTTTTTT. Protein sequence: CASSVDPPAYTGELFF.